This TCR beta chain was observed in a study of T cells in Graves' hyperthyroidism and ophthalmopathy. From RNA transcripts, TCR beta CDR3 regions were amplified. TCR CDR3 underwent first-round RT-PCR with the HTBI primer set. MiXCR was run by TCRdb on the multiplex PCR reads, yielding one entry per CDR3 protein. This sample has more than 350,000 distinct CDR3 sequences, with approximately 14% found just once. There are 15 residues in the CDR3. The germline gives CDR1 MDHEN, CDR2 SYDVKM. The V segment lost 7 bases and the J segment 10 bases; nucleotides outside the gene matches: 14. In its sample, this clonotype was seen many times.

The chain is built from TRBV28 and TRBJ2-1, with TRBD2 matching 9 bases. The source material was blood. The receptor comes from an older woman with Graves' ophthalmopathy. CDR3 DNA: TGTGCCAGCAAAAAGACGGCGGGGGGGTTGGGGGAGCAGTTCTTC. It specifies CASKKTAGGLGEQFF. The whole variable domain, remainder taken from reference TRBV28 and TRBJ2-1, is DVKVTQSSRYLVKRTGEKVFLECVQDMDHENMFWYRQDPGLGLRLIYFSYDVKMKEKGDIPEGYSVSREKKERFSLILESASTNQTSMYLCASKKTAGGLGEQFFGPGTRLTVL.